These 6 T cell receptor beta chains came from one sample sequenced in a study of blood T cells in healthy people across ages. The use of a sample-barcoded 5' primer and a J-beta primer mix characterized a second PCR of about 6 to 11 cycles. TCRdb passed the 5' RACE reads through MiXCR, listing each CDR3 protein once. The sample contains 700,000 to 950,000 distinct CDR3 sequences, 58% of which appear only once. Sequencing input: blood. These receptors originate from a man aged 25 to 45 in good health.

This clonotype was observed a few times. The gene calls are TRBV2 and TRBJ2-3; tentative D call: TRBD2 (6 bases). V lost 7 bases, J lost 2 bases, and 7 bases lay in between. Looked up from germline, CDR1 is SNHLY and CDR2 is FYNNEI. This CDR3 has 12 amino acids. The CDR3 nucleotides are TGTGCCAGCACGCGGGACACAGATACGCAGTATTTT. This encodes CASTRDTDTQYF.

The J gene is TRBJ2-1, the V gene TRBV11-2, with 9 positions matching TRBD1. This CDR3 comprises 14 residues. Germline V gene data show CDR1 as SGHAT and CDR2 as FQNNGV. V dropped 1 base and J dropped 7; count of bases not matched to a gene: 2. In DNA form, the CDR3 reads TGTGCCAGCAGCTTAGCCGGGACAGGGAATGAGCAGTTCTTC. This codes for CASSLAGTGNEQFF.

Of note for this clonotype: An end of the junction does not agree with germline; a read error may underlie this. The chain has TRBV6-5 and TRBJ2-5, with D perhaps given as TRBD1 or TRBD2 (5 bases each). This CDR3 spans 13 amino acids. Germline V gene lookup returns CDR1 MNHEY and CDR2 SVGAGI. DNA for the CDR3: TGTGCCAGCAGTTACGGCCAGGGAGAGACCCGGTACTTC. It yields the protein CASSYGQGETRYF.

This clonotype was picked up many times. V and J are TRBV7-2 and TRBJ2-7; D remains unclear. Germline CDR1 reads SGHTA; CDR2 reads FQGNSA. The CDR3 length is 12 residues. V was clipped by 3 bases and J by 6 bases, with 9 bases between them. CDR3 residues: CASSFMGSEQYF. In DNA form, the CDR3 reads TGTGCCAGCAGCTTTATGGGCAGCGAGCAGTACTTC.

This clonotype turned up a few times. The V gene is TRBV6-2 or TRBV6-3, the J gene TRBJ2-7, with 7 positions matching TRBD1. Germline V gene lookup returns CDR1 MNHEY and CDR2 SVGEGT. V dropped 6 bases and J dropped 2; count of bases not matched to a gene: 7. The CDR3 covers 14 residues. The CDR3 spells CASSQTTGAYEQYF. CDR3 nucleotide sequence: TGTGCCAGCAGCCAGACAACAGGGGCCTACGAGCAGTACTTC.

This chain joins TRBV6-1 and TRBJ2-3; D may be TRBD1 (6 bases). The V gene lost 4 bases and the J gene lost 0 bases, with 11 bases spanning the gap. CDR3 size: 15 residues. Germline assignment: CDR1 MNHNS and CDR2 SASEGT. The CDR3 region is CASSANRVSTDTQYF. DNA for the CDR3: TGTGCCAGCAGTGCAAACAGGGTTAGCACAGATACGCAGTATTTT.